This T cell receptor (beta chain) originates from a study of T cell responses to AZD1222 COVID-19 vaccine. Study background: Both about-4-week and about-12-week second-dose recipients were combined. General study results and limits: Spike-specific TCR breadth and depth were elevated following two AZD1222 doses. Only six AZD1222 recipients tested seropositive at baseline. Sampling that yielded the repertoires occurred only after the peak T cell response.

Using immunoSEQ multiplex PCR, the repertoire was profiled, and TCRdb retains in-frame clones only, with some absent. The table shows about 88,000 clones, with approximately 90% occurring only once. V lost 2 bases and J 4 bases, leaving 28 bases between the germline ends. Germline CDR1 is MNHEY and CDR2 is SVGEGT. This CDR3 contains 20 residues. Regarding this clone: Its antigen is unknown.

This rearrangement joins TRBV6-2 or TRBV6-3 to TRBJ2-3; D perhaps matches TRBD2 (6 bases). The sample consisted of peripheral blood, taken on day 0 of AZD1222 vaccination. The receptor was derived from an adult in good health. This CDR3 is CASSYERWAAGTGEADTQYF. The CDR3 DNA reads as TGTGCCAGCAGTTACGAAAGGTGGGCTGCGGGGACGGGAGAGGCAGATACGCAGTATTTT.